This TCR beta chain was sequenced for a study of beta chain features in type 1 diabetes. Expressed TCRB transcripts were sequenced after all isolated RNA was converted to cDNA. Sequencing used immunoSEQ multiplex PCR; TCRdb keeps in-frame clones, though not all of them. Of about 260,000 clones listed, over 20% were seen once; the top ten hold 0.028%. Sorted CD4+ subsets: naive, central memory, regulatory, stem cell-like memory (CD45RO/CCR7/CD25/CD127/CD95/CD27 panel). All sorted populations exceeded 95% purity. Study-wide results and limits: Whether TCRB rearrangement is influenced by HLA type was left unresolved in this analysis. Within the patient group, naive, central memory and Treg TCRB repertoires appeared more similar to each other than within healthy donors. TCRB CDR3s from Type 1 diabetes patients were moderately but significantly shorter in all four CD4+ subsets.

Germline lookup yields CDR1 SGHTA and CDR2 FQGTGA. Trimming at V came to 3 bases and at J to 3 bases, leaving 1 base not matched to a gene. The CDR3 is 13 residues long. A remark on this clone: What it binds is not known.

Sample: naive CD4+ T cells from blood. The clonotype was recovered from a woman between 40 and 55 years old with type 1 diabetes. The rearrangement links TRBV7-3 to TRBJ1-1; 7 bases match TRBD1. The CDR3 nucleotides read TGTGCCAGCAGCTTGGGGACAGACACTGAAGCTTTCTTT. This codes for CASSLGTDTEAFF.